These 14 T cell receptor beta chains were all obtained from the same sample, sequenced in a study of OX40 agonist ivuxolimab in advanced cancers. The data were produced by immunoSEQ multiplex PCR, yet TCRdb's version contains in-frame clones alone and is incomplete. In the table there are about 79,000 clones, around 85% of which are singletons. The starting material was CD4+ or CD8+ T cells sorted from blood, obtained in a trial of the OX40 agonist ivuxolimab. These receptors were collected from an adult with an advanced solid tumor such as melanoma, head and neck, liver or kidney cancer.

CDR3 nucleotide sequence: TGTGCCAGCAGCTTATCCGGTTGGACAGGGGTTGCCACTGAAGCTTTCTTT. Protein: CASSLSGWTGVATEAFF. V is TRBV7-3 and J is TRBJ1-1; 9 bases align to TRBD1. V lost 2 bases and J lost 4; bases outside the gene matches: 11. The V gene's germline CDR1 is SGHTA and CDR2 FQGTGA. This CDR3 is 17 amino acids long. Filled out from reference TRBV7-3 and TRBJ1-1, the complete variable domain reads GAGVSQTPSNKVTEKGKYVELRCDPISGHTALYWYRQSLGQGPEFLIYFQGTGAADDSGLPNDRFFAVRPEGSVSTLKIQRTERGDSAVYLCASSLSGWTGVATEAFFGQGTRLTVV.

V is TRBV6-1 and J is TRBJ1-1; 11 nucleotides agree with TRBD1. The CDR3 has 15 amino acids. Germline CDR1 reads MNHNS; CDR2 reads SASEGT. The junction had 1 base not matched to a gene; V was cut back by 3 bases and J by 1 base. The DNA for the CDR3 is TGTGCCAGCAGTGACGGGACAGGGGGGAACACTGAAGCTTTCTTT. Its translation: CASSDGTGGNTEAFF.

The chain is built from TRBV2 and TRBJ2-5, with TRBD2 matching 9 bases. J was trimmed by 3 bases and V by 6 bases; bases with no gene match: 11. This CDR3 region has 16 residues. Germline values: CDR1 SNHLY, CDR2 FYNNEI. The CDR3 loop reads CASRGTSGTSKETQYF. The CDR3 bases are TGTGCCAGCAGGGGCACTTCCGGGACTAGCAAAGAGACCCAGTACTTC.

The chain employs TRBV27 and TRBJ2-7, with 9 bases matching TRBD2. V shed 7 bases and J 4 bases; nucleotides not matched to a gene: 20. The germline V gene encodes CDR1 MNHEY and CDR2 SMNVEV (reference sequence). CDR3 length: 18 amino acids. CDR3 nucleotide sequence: TGTGCCAGCACCCCAAGATGGGGCGGGAGGGCCTTGGGTTACGAGCAGTACTTC. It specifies CASTPRWGGRALGYEQYF.

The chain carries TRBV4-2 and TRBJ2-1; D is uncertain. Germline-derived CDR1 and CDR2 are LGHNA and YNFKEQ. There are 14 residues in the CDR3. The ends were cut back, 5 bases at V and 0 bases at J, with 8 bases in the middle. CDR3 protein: CASSVESSYNEQFF. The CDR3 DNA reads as TGTGCCAGCAGCGTCGAGAGCTCCTACAATGAGCAGTTCTTC.

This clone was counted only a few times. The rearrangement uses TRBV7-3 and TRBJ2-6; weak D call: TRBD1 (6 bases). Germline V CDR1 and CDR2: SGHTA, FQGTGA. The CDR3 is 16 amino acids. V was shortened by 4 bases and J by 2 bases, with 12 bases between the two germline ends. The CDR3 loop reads CASSSTPGAGANVLTF. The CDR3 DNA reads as TGTGCCAGCAGCTCCACACCAGGGGCTGGGGCCAACGTCCTGACTTTC.

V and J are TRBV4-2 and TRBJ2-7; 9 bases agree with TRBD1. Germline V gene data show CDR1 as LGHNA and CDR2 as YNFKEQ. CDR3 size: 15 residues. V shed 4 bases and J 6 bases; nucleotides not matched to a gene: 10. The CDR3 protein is CASSRNPGTGSEQYF. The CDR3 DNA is TGTGCCAGCAGCCGAAATCCAGGGACAGGGTCCGAGCAGTACTTC.

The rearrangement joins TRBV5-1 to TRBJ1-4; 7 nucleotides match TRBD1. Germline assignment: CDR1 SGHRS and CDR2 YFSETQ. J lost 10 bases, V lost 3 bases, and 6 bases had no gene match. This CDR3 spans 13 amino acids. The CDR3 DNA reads TGCGCCAGCAGCTCGGAATACAGGGGAAAACTGTTTTTT. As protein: CASSSEYRGKLFF.

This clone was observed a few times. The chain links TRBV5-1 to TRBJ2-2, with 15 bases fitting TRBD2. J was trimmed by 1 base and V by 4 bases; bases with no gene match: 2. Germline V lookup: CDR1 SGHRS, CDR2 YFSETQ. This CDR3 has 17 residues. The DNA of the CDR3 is TGCGCCAGCAGCCCGGGACTAGCGGGGGGGAACACCGGGGAGCTGTTTTTT. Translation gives CASSPGLAGGNTGELFF. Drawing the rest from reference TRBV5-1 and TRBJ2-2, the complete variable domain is KAGVTQTPRYLIKTRGQQVTLSCSPISGHRSVSWYQQTPGQGLQFLFEYFSETQRNKGNFPGRFSGRQFSNSRSEMNVSTLELGDSALYLCASSPGLAGGNTGELFFGEGSRLTVL.

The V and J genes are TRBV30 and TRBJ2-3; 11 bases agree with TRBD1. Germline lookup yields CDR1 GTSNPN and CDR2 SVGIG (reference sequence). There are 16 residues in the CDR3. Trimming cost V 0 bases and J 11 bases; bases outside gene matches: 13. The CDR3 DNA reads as TGTGCCTGGAGTGTAGGACGGGGGACAGGGGGAATTGGGCAGTATTTT. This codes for CAWSVGRGTGGIGQYF. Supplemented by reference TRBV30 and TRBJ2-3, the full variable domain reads SQTIHQWPATLVQPVGSPLSLECTVEGTSNPNLYWYRQAAGRGLQLLFYSVGIGQISSEVPQNLSASRPQDRQFILSSKKLLLSDSGFYLCAWSVGRGTGGIGQYFGPGTRLTVL.

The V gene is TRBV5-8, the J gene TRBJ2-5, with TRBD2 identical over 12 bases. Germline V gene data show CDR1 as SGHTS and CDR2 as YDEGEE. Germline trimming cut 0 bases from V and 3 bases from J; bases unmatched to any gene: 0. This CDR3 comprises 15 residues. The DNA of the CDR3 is TGTGCCAGCAGCTTGGGACTAGCGGGAGAAGAGACCCAGTACTTC. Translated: CASSLGLAGEETQYF.

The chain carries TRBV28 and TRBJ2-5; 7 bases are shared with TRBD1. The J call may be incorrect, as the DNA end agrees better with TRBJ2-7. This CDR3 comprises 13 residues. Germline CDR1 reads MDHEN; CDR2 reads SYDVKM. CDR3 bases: TGTGCCAGCAGTTTGCAGGGGGCCTACGAGCAGTACTTC. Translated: CASSLQGAYEQYF.

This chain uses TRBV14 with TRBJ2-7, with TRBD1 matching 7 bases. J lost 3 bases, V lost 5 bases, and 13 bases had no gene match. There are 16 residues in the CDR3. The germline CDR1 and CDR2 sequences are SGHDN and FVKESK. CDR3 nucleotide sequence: TGTGCCAGCAGCAACTTTGAAGGGGCAGGGGGCTACGAGCAGTACTTC. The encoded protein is CASSNFEGAGGYEQYF.

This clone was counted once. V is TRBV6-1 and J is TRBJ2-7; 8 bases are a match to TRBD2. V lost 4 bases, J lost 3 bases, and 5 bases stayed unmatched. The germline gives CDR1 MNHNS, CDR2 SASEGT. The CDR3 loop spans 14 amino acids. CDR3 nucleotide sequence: TGTGCCAGCAGTGCGGGGGGGCCTGGCTACGAGCAGTACTTC. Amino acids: CASSAGGPGYEQYF.